This T cell receptor beta chain was observed in a study of blood T cell repertoires in COVID-19. This clone was counted a single time. Germline CDR1 is LGHDT and CDR2 is YNNKEL (reference sequence). With V trimmed by 0 bases and J by 6 bases, 4 bases remained unmatched. The CDR3 runs to 15 residues. Method: immunoSEQ multiplex PCR; TCRdb's copy keeps in-frame clones and lacks some. The repertoire holds about 52,000 clones, with about four fifths as singletons. This receptor was obtained from a woman aged 80 or older with COVID-19, enrolled during active disease. V usage is TRBV3-1 (or the pseudogene TRBV3-2) and J usage is TRBJ2-7; TRBD2 agrees at 11 bases. What was sequenced was peripheral blood. The CDR3 DNA reads as TGTGCCAGCAGCCAAGAAACTAGCGGGAGACGCGAGCAGTACTTC. This sequence encodes CASSQETSGRREQYF.